The 3 T cell receptor beta chains reported below all come from one sample, sequenced in a study of CXCR3-negative and CXCR3-positive naive CD8 T cells. UMI-labeled 5' RACE TRB cDNA libraries were prepared from the cells. TCRdb re-called the 5' RACE reads, yielding one record per CDR3 amino acid sequence without DNA. The sample totals tens of thousands of distinct CDR3 sequences. Source material: memory CD8+ T cells from blood. These receptors were taken from a human donor in good health. Some clones in this sample may be carry-over from other donors' samples.

This chain connects TRBV5-5 to TRBJ1-1. This CDR3 comprises 13 residues. The V gene's germline CDR1 is SGHKS and CDR2 YYEKEE (reference sequence). CDR3 protein: CASSLGKNTEAFF.

The CDR3 region is CSVEDLLENPDTQYF. The chain employs TRBV29-1 and TRBJ2-3. Germline V gene sequence: CDR1 SQVTM, CDR2 ANQGSEA. This CDR3 comprises 15 residues.

V usage is TRBV6-5 and J usage is TRBJ2-3; the TCRdb D gene call, TRBD2, has no DNA to confirm it. Germline values: CDR1 MNHEY, CDR2 SVGAGI. The CDR3 is 13 residues long. CDR3 protein: CATSSDSTDTQYF.